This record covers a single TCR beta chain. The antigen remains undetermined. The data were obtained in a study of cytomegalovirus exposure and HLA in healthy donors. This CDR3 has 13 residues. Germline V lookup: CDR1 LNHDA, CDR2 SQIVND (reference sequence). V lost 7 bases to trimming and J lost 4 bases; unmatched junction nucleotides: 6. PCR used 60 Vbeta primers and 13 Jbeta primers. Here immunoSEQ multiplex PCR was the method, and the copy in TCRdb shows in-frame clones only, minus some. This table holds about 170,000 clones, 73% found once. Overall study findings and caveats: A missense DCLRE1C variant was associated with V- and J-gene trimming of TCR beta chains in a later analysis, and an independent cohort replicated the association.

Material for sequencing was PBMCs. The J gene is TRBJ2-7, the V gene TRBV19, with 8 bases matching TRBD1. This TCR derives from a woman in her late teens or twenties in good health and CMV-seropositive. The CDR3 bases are TGTGCCAGTAACAGGGGGGCAGGGTACGAGCAGTACTTC. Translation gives CASNRGAGYEQYF.